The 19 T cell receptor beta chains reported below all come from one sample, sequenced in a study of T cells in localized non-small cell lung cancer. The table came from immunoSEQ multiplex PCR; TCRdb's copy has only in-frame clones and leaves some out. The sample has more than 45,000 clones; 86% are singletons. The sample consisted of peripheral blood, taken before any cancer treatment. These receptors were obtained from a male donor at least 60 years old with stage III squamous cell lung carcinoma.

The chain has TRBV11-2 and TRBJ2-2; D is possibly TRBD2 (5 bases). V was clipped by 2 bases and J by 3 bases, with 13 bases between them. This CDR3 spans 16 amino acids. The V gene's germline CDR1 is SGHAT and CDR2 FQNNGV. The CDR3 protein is CASSLYLAEDTGELFF. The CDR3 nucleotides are TGTGCCAGCAGCTTATATCTAGCTGAGGACACCGGGGAGCTGTTTTTT.

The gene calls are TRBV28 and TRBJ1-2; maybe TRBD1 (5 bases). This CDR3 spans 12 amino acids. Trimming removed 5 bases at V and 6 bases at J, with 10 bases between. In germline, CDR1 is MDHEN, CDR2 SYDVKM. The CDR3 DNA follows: TGTGCCAGCAGTGCCCAGGGCCATGGCTACACCTTC. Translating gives CASSAQGHGYTF.

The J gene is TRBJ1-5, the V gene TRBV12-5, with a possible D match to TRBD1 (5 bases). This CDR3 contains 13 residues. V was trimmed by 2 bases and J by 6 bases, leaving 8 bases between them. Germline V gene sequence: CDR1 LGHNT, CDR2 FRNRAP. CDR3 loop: CASGLSRVQPQHF. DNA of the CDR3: TGTGCTAGTGGTTTGTCCAGGGTTCAGCCCCAGCATTTT.

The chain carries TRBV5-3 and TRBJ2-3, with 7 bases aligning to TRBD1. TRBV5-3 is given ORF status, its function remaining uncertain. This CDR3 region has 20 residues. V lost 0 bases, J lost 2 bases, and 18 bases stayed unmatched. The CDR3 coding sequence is TGTGCCAGAAGCTTGGCCGGGCCGTGGGACAGAAAAAGCTTCACAGATACGCAGTATTTT. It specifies CARSLAGPWDRKSFTDTQYF.

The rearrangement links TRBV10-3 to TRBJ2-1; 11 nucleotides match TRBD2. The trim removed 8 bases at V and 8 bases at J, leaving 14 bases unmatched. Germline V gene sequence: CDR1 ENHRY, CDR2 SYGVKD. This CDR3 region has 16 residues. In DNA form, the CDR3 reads TGTGCCATCGGAAAGTCCGGGACTAGCGGTGGCGATGAGCAGTTCTTC. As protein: CAIGKSGTSGGDEQFF.

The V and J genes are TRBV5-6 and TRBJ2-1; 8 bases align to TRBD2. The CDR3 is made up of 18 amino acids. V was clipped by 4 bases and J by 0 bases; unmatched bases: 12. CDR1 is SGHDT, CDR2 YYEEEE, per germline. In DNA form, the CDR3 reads TGTGCCAGCAGCAGGCTCCCGGGACTAGAATACTCCTACAATGAGCAGTTCTTC. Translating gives CASSRLPGLEYSYNEQFF.

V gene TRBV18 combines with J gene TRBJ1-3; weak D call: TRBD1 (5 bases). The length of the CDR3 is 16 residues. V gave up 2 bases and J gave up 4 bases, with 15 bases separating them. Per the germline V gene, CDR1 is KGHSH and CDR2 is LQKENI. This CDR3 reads CASSPGAGRTGNTIYF. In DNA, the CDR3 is TGTGCCAGCTCACCAGGGGCAGGGCGCACGGGAAACACCATATATTTT.

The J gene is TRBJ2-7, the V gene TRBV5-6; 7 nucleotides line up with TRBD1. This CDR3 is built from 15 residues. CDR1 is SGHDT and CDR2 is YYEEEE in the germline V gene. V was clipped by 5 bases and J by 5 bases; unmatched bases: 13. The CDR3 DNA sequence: TGTGCCAGCAGTCTCGACAGGGACGTTCGGGACGAGCAGTACTTC. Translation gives CASSLDRDVRDEQYF. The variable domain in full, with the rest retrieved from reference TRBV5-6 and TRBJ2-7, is DAGVTQSPTHLIKTRGQQVTLRCSPKSGHDTVSWYQQALGQGPQFIFQYYEEEERQRGNFPDRFSGHQFPNYSSELNVNALLLGDSALYLCASSLDRDVRDEQYFGPGTRLTVT.

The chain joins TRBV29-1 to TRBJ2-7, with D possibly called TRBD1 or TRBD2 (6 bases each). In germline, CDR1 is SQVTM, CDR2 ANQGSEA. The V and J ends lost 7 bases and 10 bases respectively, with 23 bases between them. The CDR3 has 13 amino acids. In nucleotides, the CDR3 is TGCAGCGCCAATAGTGGGGTTACGGGGGCCCAGTACTTC. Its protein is CSANSGVTGAQYF.

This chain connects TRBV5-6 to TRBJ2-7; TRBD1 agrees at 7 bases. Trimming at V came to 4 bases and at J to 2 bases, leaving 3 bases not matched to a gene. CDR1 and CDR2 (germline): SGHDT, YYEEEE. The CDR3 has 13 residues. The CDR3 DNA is TGTGCCAGCAGCGCCGGGACAGCCTACGAGCAGTACTTC. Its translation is CASSAGTAYEQYF.

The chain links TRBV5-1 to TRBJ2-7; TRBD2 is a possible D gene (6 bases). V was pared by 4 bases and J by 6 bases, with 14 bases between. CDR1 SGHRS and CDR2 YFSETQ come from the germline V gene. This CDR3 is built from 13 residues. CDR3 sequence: CASSPGLSREQYF. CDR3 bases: TGCGCCAGCAGCCCGGGACTTTCTCGCGAGCAGTACTTC.

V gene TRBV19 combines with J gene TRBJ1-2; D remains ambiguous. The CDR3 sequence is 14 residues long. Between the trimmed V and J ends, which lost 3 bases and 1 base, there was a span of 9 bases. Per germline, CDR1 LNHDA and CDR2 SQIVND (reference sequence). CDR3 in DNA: TGTGCCAGTAGTATTCCCTGGGGTAACTATGGCTACACCTTC. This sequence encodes CASSIPWGNYGYTF.

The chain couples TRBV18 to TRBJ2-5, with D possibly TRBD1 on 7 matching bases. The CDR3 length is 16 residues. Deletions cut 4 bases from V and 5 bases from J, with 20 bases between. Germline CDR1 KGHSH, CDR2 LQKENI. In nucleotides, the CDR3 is TGTGCCAGCTCACAATCGACAGGGAGGAGTGGGGAGACCCAGTACTTC. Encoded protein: CASSQSTGRSGETQYF.

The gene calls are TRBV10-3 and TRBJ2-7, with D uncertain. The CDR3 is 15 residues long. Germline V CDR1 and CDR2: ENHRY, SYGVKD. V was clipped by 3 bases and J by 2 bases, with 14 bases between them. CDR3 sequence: CAISDLRRQTYEQYF. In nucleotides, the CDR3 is TGTGCCATCAGTGATTTGAGGCGGCAGACCTACGAGCAGTACTTC.

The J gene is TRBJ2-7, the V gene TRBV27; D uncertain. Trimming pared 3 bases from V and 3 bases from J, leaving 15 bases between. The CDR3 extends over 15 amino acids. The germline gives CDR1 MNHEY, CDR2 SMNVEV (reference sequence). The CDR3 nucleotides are TGTGCCAGCAGTTTCTCCTTCGTGGGCAGCTACGAGCAGTACTTC. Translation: CASSFSFVGSYEQYF.

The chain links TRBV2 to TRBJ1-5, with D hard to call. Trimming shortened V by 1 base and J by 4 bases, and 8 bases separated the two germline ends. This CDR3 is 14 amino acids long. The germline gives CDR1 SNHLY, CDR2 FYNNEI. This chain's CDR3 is CASSEGQPNQPQHF. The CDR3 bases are TGTGCCAGCAGTGAAGGGCAGCCGAATCAGCCCCAGCATTTT.

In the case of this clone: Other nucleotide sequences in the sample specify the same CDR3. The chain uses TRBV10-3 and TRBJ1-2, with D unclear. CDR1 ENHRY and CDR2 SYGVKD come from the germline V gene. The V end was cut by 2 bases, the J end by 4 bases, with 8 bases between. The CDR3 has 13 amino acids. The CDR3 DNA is TGTGCCATCAGTGAGGGCACCTTCTATGGCTACACCTTC. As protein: CAISEGTFYGYTF.

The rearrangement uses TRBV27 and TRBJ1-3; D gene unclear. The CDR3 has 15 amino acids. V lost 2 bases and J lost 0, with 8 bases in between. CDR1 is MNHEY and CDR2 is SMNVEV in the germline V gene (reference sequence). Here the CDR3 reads CASSLVGSSGNTIYF. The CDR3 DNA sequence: TGTGCCAGCAGTTTAGTCGGGTCCTCTGGAAACACCATATATTTT.

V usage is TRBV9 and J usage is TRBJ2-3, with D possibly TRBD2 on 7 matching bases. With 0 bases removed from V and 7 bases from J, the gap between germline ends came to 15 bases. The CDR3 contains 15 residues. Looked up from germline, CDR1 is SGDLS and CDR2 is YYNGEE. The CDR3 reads CASSVGGGAGNTQYF. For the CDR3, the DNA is TGTGCCAGCAGCGTAGGAGGGGGGGCAGGAAATACGCAGTATTTT.